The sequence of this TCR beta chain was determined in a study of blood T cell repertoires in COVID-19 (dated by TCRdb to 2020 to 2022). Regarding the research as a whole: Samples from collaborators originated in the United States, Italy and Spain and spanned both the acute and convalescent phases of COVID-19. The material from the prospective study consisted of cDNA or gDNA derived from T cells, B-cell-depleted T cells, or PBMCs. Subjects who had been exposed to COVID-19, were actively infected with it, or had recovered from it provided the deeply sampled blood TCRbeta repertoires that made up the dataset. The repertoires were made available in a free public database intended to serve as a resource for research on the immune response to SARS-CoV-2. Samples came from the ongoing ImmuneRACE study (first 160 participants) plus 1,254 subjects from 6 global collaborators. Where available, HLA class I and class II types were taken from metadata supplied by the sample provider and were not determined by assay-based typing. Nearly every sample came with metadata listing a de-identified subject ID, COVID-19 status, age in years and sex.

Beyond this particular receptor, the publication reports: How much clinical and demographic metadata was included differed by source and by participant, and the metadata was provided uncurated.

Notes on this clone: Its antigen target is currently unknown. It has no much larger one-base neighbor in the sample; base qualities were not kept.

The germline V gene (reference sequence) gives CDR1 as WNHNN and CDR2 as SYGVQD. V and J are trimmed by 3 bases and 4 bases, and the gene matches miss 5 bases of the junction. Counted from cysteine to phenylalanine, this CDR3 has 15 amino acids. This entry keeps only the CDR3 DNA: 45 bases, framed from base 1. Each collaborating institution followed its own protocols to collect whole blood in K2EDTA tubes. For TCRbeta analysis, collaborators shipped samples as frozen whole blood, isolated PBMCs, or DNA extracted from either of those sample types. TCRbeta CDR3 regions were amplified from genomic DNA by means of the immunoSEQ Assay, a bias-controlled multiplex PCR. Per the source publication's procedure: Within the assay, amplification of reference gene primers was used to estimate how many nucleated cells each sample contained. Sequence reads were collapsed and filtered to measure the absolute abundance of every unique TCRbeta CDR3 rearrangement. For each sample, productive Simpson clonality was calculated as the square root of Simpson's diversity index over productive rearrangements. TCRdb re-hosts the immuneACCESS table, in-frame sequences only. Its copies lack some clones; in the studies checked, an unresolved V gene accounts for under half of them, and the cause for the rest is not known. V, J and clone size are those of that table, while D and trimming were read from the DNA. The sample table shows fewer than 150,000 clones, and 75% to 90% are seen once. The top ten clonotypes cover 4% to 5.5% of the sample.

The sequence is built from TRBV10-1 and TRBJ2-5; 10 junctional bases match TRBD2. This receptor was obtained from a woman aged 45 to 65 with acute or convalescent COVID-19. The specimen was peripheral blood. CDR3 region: CASSDGLAGAETQYF. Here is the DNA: TGCGCCAGCAGTGATGGGCTAGCGGGAGCAGAGACCCAGTACTTC.